The rows below give T cell receptor beta chains drawn from one sample of a study of technical replicates of blood from several donors. TCRdb keeps only in-frame clones here, not all; method: immunoSEQ multiplex PCR. The sample consists of roughly 100,000 clones, more than 90% of them appearing once. The sample consisted of T cells isolated from PBMCs. The source is a human donor in good health. Both conserved end residues are part of each CDR3. A D gene is named only where the DNA matches it firmly.

TRBV28	NA	TRBJ2-7	CASSQTSSYEQYF	TGTGCCAGCAGCCAGACTAGTTCCTACGAGCAGTACTTC
TRBV10-3	NA	TRBJ1-6	CAITGALNSPLHF	TGTGCCATCACAGGGGCGCTGAATTCACCCCTCCACTTT
TRBV19	NA	TRBJ2-1	CASSVGDRYNEQFF	TGTGCCAGTAGTGTGGGAGACAGGTACAATGAGCAGTTCTTC
TRBV7-6	NA	TRBJ1-1	CASRRPGAEAFF	TGTGCCAGCAGACGACCAGGGGCTGAAGCTTTCTTT
TRBV19	NA	TRBJ2-3	CASSIRADTQYF	TGTGCCAGTAGTATCCGGGCAGATACGCAGTATTTT
TRBV19	NA	TRBJ1-2	CASSMSPGGNPNYGYTF	TGTGCCAGTAGTATGTCCCCCGGGGGGAACCCTAACTATGGCTACACCTTC
TRBV6-6	TRBD2	TRBJ2-7	CASSDSGRGYEQYF	TGTGCCAGCAGTGATAGCGGGAGGGGCTACGAGCAGTACTTC
TRBV19	TRBD1	TRBJ1-5	CASSMTGRAVGNQPQHF	TGTGCCAGTAGTATGACAGGGCGCGCTGTTGGCAATCAGCCCCAGCATTTT
TRBV7-9	TRBD1	TRBJ2-7	CASSLGQGVYEQYF	TGTGCCAGCAGCTTAGGACAGGGAGTATACGAGCAGTACTTC
TRBV5-4	TRBD1	TRBJ1-2	CASSPGQGNYGYTF	TGTGCCAGCAGCCCGGGACAGGGTAACTATGGCTACACCTTC
TRBV6-5	NA	TRBJ2-3	CASAPGSASDTQYF	TGTGCCAGCGCCCCGGGGTCGGCGTCAGATACGCAGTATTTT
TRBV11-3	NA	TRBJ2-7	CASRAGASGEQYF	TGTGCCAGCAGGGCCGGAGCTTCGGGGGAGCAGTACTTC
TRBV19	NA	TRBJ1-5	CASMFQGGAQPQHF	TGTGCCAGTATGTTTCAAGGCGGGGCCCAGCCCCAGCATTTT